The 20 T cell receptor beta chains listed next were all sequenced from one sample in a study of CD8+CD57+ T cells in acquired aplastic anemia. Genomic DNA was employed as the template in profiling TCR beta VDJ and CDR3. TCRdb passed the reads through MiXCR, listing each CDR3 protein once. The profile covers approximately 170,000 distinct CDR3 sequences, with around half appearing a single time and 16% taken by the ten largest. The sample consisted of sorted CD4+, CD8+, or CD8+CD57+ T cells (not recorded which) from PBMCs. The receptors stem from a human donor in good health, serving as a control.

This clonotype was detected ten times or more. The CDR3 sequence is CASSTGGQGKTEAFF. The CDR3 DNA reads TGTGCCAGCAGCACAGGGGGACAGGGGAAGACTGAAGCTTTCTTT. The genes are TRBV9 and TRBJ1-1, with 10 positions matching TRBD1. The CDR3 consists of 15 residues. V was clipped by 4 bases and J by 5 bases; unmatched bases: 8. From germline, CDR1 is SGDLS and CDR2 YYNGEE.

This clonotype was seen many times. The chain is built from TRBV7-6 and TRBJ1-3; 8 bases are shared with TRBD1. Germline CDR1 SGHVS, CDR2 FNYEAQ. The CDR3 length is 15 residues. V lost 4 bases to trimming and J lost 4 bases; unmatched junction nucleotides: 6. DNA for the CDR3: TGTGCCAGCAGCTCGCAGGGGGCGAACGGAAACACCATATATTTT. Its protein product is CASSSQGANGNTIYF.

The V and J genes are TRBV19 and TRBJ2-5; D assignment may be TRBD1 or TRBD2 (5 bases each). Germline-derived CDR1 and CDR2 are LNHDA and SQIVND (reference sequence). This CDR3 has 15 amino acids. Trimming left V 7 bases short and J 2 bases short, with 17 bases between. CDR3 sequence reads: CASIIGAAVQETQYF. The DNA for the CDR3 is TGTGCCAGTATTATCGGGGCAGCCGTACAAGAGACCCAGTACTTC.

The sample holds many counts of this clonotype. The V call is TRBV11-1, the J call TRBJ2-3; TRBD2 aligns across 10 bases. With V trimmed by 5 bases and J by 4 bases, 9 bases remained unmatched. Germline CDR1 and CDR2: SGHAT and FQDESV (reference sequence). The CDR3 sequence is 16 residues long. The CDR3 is CASSAQAGGRADTQYF. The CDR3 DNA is TGTGCCAGCAGCGCCCAAGCGGGGGGGCGTGCAGATACGCAGTATTTT.

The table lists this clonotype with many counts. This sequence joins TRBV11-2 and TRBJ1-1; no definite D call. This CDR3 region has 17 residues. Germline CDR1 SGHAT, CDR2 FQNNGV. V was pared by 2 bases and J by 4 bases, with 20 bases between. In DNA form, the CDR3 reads TGTGCCAGCAGCTTAATAGGCCCTCGGAAACCTGGCACTGAAGCTTTCTTT. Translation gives CASSLIGPRKPGTEAFF.

The CDR3 DNA is TGCGCCAGCAGTTTCGACAGGGGGCAGAAGTCACCCCTCCACTTT. Protein sequence: CASSFDRGQKSPLHF. This chain uses TRBV5-1 with TRBJ1-6; TRBD1 aligns across 10 bases. This CDR3 is built from 15 residues. The V gene end was trimmed by 5 bases and the J gene end by 10 bases; junction bases not matched to a gene: 9. CDR1 and CDR2 from the germline V gene are SGHRS and YFSETQ.

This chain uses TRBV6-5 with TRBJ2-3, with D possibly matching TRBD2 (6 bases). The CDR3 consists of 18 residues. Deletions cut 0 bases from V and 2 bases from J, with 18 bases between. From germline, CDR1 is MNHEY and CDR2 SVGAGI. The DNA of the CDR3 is TGTGCCAGCAGTTACTCGATACCGACGGGGGAATACACAGATACGCAGTATTTT. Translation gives CASSYSIPTGEYTDTQYF.

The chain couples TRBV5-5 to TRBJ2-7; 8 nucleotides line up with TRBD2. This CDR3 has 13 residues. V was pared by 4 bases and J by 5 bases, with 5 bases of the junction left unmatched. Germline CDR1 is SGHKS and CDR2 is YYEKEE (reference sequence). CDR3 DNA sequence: TGTGCCAGCAGCGCCCAGCGGGGGAACGAGCAGTACTTC. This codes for CASSAQRGNEQYF.

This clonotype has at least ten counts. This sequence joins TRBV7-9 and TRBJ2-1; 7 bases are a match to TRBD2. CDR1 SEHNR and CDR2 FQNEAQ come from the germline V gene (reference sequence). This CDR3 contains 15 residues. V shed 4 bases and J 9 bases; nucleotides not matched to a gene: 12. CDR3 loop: CASSSQGAWGGEQFF. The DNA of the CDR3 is TGTGCCAGCAGCTCGCAGGGAGCATGGGGGGGTGAGCAGTTCTTC.

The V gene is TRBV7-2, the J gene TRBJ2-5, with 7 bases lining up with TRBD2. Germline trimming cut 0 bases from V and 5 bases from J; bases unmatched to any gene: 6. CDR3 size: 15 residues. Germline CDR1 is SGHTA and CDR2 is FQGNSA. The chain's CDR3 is CASSLAGEGGETQYF. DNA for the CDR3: TGTGCCAGCAGCTTAGCGGGCGAGGGAGGGGAGACCCAGTACTTC.

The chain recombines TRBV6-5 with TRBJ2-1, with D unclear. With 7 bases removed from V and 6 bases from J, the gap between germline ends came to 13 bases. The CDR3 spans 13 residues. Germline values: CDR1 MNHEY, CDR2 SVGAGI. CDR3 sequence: CASTPGSGNEQFF. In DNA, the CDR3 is TGTGCCAGCACCCCCGGTAGTGGCAATGAGCAGTTCTTC.

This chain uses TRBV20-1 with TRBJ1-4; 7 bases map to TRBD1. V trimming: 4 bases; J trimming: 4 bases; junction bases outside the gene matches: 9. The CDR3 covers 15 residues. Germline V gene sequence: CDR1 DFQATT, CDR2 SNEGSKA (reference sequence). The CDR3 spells CSATSGQPFNEKLFF. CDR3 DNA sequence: TGCAGTGCTACCTCGGGACAGCCTTTTAATGAAAAACTGTTTTTT.

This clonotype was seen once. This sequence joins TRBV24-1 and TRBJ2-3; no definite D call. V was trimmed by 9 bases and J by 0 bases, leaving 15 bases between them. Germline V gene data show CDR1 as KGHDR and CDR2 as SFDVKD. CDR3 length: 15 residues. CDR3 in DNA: TGTGCCACCCGACCGGGTGACTTTAGCACAGATACGCAGTATTTT. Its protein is CATRPGDFSTDTQYF.

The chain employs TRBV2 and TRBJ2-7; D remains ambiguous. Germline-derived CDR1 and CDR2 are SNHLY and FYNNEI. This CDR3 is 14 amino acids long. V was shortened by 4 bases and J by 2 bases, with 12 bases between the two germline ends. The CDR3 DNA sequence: TGTGCCAGCAGTGCCCCGGCTTCCGCCTACGAGCAGTACTTC. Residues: CASSAPASAYEQYF.

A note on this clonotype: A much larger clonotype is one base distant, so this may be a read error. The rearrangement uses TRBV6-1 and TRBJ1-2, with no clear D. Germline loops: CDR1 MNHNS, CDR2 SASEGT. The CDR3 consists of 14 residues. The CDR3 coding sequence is TGTGCCAGCAGTGATTACGGGGAGAACTATGACTACACCTTC. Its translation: CASSDYGENYDYTF.

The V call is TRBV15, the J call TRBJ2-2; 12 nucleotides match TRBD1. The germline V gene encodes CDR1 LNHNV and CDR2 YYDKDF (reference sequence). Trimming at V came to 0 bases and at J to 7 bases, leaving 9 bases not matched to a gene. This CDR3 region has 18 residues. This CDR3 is CATSREAPGQGAIGELFF. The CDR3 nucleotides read TGTGCCACCAGCAGAGAGGCTCCGGGACAGGGGGCGATCGGGGAGCTGTTTTTT.

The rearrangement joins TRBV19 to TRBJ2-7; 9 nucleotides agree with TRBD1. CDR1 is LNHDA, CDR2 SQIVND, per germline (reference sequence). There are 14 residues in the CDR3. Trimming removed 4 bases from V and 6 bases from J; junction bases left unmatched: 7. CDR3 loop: CASSRRDRVGEQYF. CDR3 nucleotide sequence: TGTGCCAGTAGTAGACGGGACAGGGTTGGCGAGCAGTACTTC.

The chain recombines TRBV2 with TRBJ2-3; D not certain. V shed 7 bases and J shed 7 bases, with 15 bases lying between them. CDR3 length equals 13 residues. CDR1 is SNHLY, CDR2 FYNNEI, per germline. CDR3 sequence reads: CASTQPAGYTQYF. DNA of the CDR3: TGTGCCAGCACACAACCAGCTGGGTATACGCAGTATTTT. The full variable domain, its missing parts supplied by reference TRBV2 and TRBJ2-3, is EPEVTQTPSHQVTQMGQEVILRCVPISNHLYFYWYRQILGQKVEFLVSFYNNEISEKSEIFDDQFSVERPDGSNFTLKIRSTKLEDSAMYFCASTQPAGYTQYFGPGTRLTVL.

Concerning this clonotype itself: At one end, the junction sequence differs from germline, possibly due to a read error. The CDR3 sequence: CAGNHGSYRPDSNPPLHF. The CDR3, as DNA: TGTGCCGGTAATCATGGATCGTACAGGCCTGATTCTAATCCACCCCTCCACTTT. The chain is built from TRBV19 and TRBJ1-6; TRBD1 might be the D (5 bases). This CDR3 has 18 amino acids. Germline V gives CDR1 LNHDA, CDR2 SQIVND (reference sequence).

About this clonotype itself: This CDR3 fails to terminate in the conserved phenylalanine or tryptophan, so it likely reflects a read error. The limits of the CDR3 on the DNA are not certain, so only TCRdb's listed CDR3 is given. CDR3 in amino acids: CASSARQNG. The chain carries TRBV7-9 and TRBJ2-7. The CDR3 spans 9 amino acids, including both terminal residues. Germline V gene data show CDR1 as SEHNR and CDR2 as FQNEAQ (reference sequence).